The rows below give T cell receptor beta chains drawn from one sample of a study of beta chain features in type 1 diabetes. Clones were sequenced by immunoSEQ multiplex PCR, and TCRdb holds only the in-frame ones, with some missing. The data show more than 350,000 clones, roughly 10% seen once. Sequencing used naive CD4+ T cells from blood. The receptor source for this set is a woman between 18 and 29 years old in good health. The CDR3 runs from the conserved cysteine through the conserved F or W. A D gene is named only where the DNA matches it firmly. Clone size appears in some rows only: once, few, many, or a class for an expanded clone.

TRBV9,.,TRBJ2-3,.,15,CASSVGRAGTDTQYF,TGTGCCAGCAGCGTGGGGCGGGCAGGCACAGATACGCAGTATTTT
TRBV2,few,TRBJ2-5,TRBD1,15,CASSEEDRELGTQYF,TGTGCCAGCAGTGAGGAGGACAGGGAATTAGGGACCCAGTACTTC
TRBV18,few,TRBJ2-7,TRBD2,16,CASSPTVAGFSYEQYF,TGTGCCAGCTCACCGACTGTAGCGGGCTTCTCCTACGAGCAGTACTTC
TRBV13,many,TRBJ2-7,TRBD1,15,CASSLRQGPSYEQYF,TGTGCCAGCAGCCTAAGACAGGGGCCCTCCTACGAGCAGTACTTC
TRBV2,few,TRBJ2-1,TRBD1,16,CASSVTGTGGDNEQFF,TGTGCCAGCAGCGTAACCGGGACAGGGGGGGACAATGAGCAGTTCTTC
TRBV6-5,.,TRBJ2-1,.,16,CASSYSGVGVHNEQFF,TGTGCCAGCAGTTACTCTGGAGTAGGCGTCCACAATGAGCAGTTCTTC
TRBV11-2,.,TRBJ2-5,.,15,CASSSLPLGGETQYF,TGTGCCAGCAGCTCACTACCTTTGGGAGGAGAGACCCAGTACTTC
TRBV30,few,TRBJ1-5,TRBD1,15,CAWSVGTGIVQPQHF,TGTGCCTGGAGTGTAGGGACAGGGATCGTACAGCCCCAGCATTTT
TRBV6-5,few,TRBJ2-1,TRBD1,15,CASSFDRGRNNEQFF,TGTGCCAGCAGTTTCGACAGGGGGCGGAACAATGAGCAGTTCTTC
TRBV28,few,TRBJ1-2,.,12,CASSFKGLGYTF,TGTGCCAGCAGTTTCAAAGGCCTCGGCTACACCTTC
TRBV6-5,.,TRBJ2-7,TRBD2,15,CASSSPYGRADEQYF,TGTGCCAGCAGTTCCCCCTACGGGAGGGCCGACGAGCAGTACTTC
TRBV7-3,.,TRBJ2-5,.,13,CASRVGGEETQYF,TGTGCCAGCAGGGTCGGCGGGGAAGAGACCCAGTACTTC
TRBV29-1,few,TRBJ2-2,TRBD1,14,CSVDRQGNTGELFF,TGCAGCGTTGATAGACAGGGGAACACCGGGGAGCTGTTTTTT
TRBV2,few,TRBJ1-4,TRBD1,14,CASSMDRGDEKLFF,TGTGCCAGCAGTATGGACAGGGGAGATGAAAAACTGTTTTTT
TRBV14,few,TRBJ2-3,.,17,CASSQGQILSGTDTQYF,TGTGCCAGCAGCCAAGGGCAGATTCTCTCGGGAACAGATACGCAGTATTTT
TRBV7-2,.,TRBJ2-5,.,15,CASSPRTVGQETQYF,TGTGCCAGCAGCCCTCGGACAGTGGGCCAAGAGACCCAGTACTTC
TRBV27,.,TRBJ1-1,.,15,CASTKLSLGGTEAFF,TGTGCCAGCACCAAGTTATCTCTCGGTGGGACTGAAGCTTTCTTT
TRBV7-2,.,TRBJ2-4,.,16,CASSLEAGVAKNIQYF,TGTGCCAGCAGCTTAGAAGCTGGAGTAGCCAAAAACATTCAGTACTTC
TRBV11-3,.,TRBJ2-1,.,13,CASSLGKGLKEFF,TGTGCCAGCAGCTTAGGGAAGGGACTCAAGGAGTTCTTC
TRBV30,few,TRBJ1-5,.,13,CAWSVRSGGPQHF,TGTGCCTGGAGTGTAAGATCCGGGGGGCCCCAGCATTTT
TRBV9,.,TRBJ1-1,.,12,CASSPRDTEAFF,TGTGCCAGCAGCCCCCGGGACACTGAAGCTTTCTTT
TRBV5-1,few,TRBJ2-7,.,16,CASSFDPTESGYEQYF,TGCGCCAGCAGCTTCGACCCGACCGAGTCCGGCTACGAGCAGTACTTC
TRBV7-6,.,TRBJ2-1,.,14,CASSLAYLGTEQFF,TGTGCCAGCAGCTTAGCATATTTGGGGACTGAGCAGTTCTTC
TRBV7-9,few,TRBJ2-3,.,15,CASSQAQLSTDTQYF,TGTGCCAGCAGCCAAGCCCAACTATCCACAGATACGCAGTATTTT
TRBV7-9,.,TRBJ2-3,TRBD1,15,CASSSRTGMADTQYF,TGTGCCAGCAGCTCTCGGACAGGGATGGCAGATACGCAGTATTTT
TRBV7-3,.,TRBJ2-2,.,16,CASSPGWTANTGELFF,TGTGCCAGCAGCCCAGGATGGACAGCGAACACCGGGGAGCTGTTTTTT
TRBV6-5,few,TRBJ2-5,.,14,CASSELQAEETQYF,TGTGCCAGCAGTGAGTTACAGGCGGAGGAGACCCAGTACTTC
TRBV15,few,TRBJ2-2,.,15,CATSRDYLNAGELFF,TGTGCCACCAGCAGAGACTACCTCAACGCCGGGGAGCTGTTTTTT
TRBV5-6,.,TRBJ2-5,TRBD2,17,CASSPLGGLADQETQYF,TGTGCCAGCAGCCCCCTAGGGGGACTAGCGGACCAAGAGACCCAGTACTTC
TRBV7-3,many,TRBJ2-6,.,13,CASSTSSSGALTF,TGTGCCAGCAGCACCTCTTCGTCCGGCGCCCTGACTTTC
TRBV5-4,few,TRBJ2-3,TRBD1,19,CASSFDRGPHRGRTDTQYF,TGTGCCAGCAGCTTTGACAGGGGGCCCCACAGAGGACGGACAGATACGCAGTATTTT
TRBV7-2,.,TRBJ2-3,.,14,CASSFNYVTDTQYF,TGTGCCAGCAGCTTCAACTACGTAACAGATACGCAGTATTTT
TRBV7-9,.,TRBJ2-1,.,17,CASSLVLSRDFYNEQFF,TGTGCCAGCAGCTTAGTTCTCAGCCGAGACTTCTACAATGAGCAGTTCTTC
TRBV21-1,.,TRBJ1-1,.,15,CASSPRQGVWTEAFF,TGTGCCAGCAGCCCAAGACAGGGGGTATGGACTGAAGCTTTCTTT
TRBV7-9,.,TRBJ1-3,.,16,CASSLWQPSSGNTIYF,TGTGCCAGCAGCTTGTGGCAGCCGAGCTCTGGAAACACCATATATTTT
TRBV29-1,.,TRBJ1-1,TRBD1,12,CSVTDRGTEAFF,TGCAGCGTTACCGACAGGGGAACTGAAGCTTTCTTT
TRBV7-9,.,TRBJ2-5,.,15,CASSLLALGQETQYF,TGTGCCAGCAGCTTATTAGCTCTGGGGCAAGAGACCCAGTACTTC
TRBV5-6,.,TRBJ2-5,.,15,CASSLSPGQRETQYF,TGTGCCAGCAGCTTGTCCCCAGGGCAGCGAGAGACCCAGTACTTC
TRBV5-1,.,TRBJ2-5,.,11,CASSIQETQYF,TGCGCCAGCAGCATACAAGAGACCCAGTACTTC
TRBV11-3,.,TRBJ2-5,TRBD1,18,CASSFELLRQGMEETQYF,TGTGCCAGCAGCTTTGAATTACTACGACAGGGGATGGAAGAGACCCAGTACTTC
TRBV6-5,few,TRBJ2-5,.,14,CASSYSGRGETQYF,TGTGCCAGCAGTTACTCCGGCAGGGGTGAGACCCAGTACTTC
TRBV5-1,few,TRBJ2-5,.,15,CASSQTPGQQETQYF,TGCGCCAGCAGCCAGACCCCCGGACAGCAAGAGACCCAGTACTTC